The clone carrying this TCR beta chain came up many times. The antigen is unknown. The data originate from a study of T cell clones after liver transplantation. Study summary: Samples came from ITN030ST, which attempted immunosuppression withdrawal within 2 years of liver transplantation. Study-level findings and limits: In two subjects, few donor cells limited the measurable donor-reactive repertoire. Graft donor-reactive T cells may have migrated into the graft rather than being deleted. A larger donor-reactive than third-party decline suggested partial antigen-specific deletion.

Sequenced by immunoSEQ multiplex PCR; TCRdb stores in-frame clones only, minus some. The sample consists of around 51,000 clones, roughly 90% of them appearing once. Germline V CDR1 and CDR2: LNHNV, YYDKDF (reference sequence). Trimming shortened V by 11 bases and J by 7 bases, and 17 bases separated the two germline ends. CDR3 length equals 13 residues. This clonotype was obtained from a human patient who received a liver transplant. Some of the T cells might come from the graft donor. V is TRBV15 and J is TRBJ1-4; possibly TRBD1 for D (5 bases). This sample comprised CD8+ T cells from blood, obtained 12 months after liver transplant. The CDR3 sequence: CAARLGRGEKLFF. CDR3 sequence (DNA): TGTGCCGCCCGCCTGGGGCGCGGTGAAAAACTGTTTTTT.